The text below deals with one T cell receptor beta chain. Antigen: not known. From 300 to 400 ng of RNA, a library with molecular barcoded alpha/delta and beta/gamma adaptors was made. TCRdb redid the calling of the reads with MiXCR, one entry per CDR3 protein. The sample records about 40,000 distinct CDR3 sequences, 12% to 15% being singletons. The source of the sample is a study of read filtering for tumor transcriptome and immune sequencing. As for the study in general: Transcriptome libraries were built from DNase-treated RNA. RNA-seq yielded only about 75 to 1273 TCR reads, IR-seq about 3.5 to 10.27 million. Overall study findings and caveats: Approximately 80% of IR-seq clonotypes had one read, totaling around 3.5% of reads; RNA-seq: 74.6% and 44.6%.

From germline, CDR1 is MNHNS and CDR2 SASEGT. The CDR3 runs 15 residues. V was pared by 3 bases and J by 4 bases, with 5 bases of the junction left unmatched. The TCR comes from a donor at least 40 years old with multiple myeloma. The genes are TRBV6-1 and TRBJ2-2, with 7 bases that match TRBD1. What was sequenced was a population of CD138-negative cells sorted from bone marrow. The CDR3 is CASSETGSGTGELFF. The CDR3 DNA reads as TGTGCCAGCAGTGAGACAGGGTCGGGCACCGGGGAGCTGTTTTTT.